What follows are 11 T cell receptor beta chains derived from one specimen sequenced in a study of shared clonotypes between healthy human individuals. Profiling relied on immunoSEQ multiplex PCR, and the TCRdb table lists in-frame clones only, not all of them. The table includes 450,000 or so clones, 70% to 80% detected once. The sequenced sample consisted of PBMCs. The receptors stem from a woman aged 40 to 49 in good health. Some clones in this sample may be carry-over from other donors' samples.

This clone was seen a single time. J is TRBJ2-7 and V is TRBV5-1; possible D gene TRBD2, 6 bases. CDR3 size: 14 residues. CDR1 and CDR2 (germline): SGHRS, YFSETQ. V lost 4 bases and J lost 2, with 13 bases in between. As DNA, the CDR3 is TGCGCCAGCAGCGCGGACACTAGCCCCTACGAGCAGTACTTC. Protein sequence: CASSADTSPYEQYF.

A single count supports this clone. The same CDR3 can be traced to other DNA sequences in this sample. Here the CDR3 reads CASSPPNGQETQYF. CDR3 nucleotide sequence: TGTGCCAGCTCACCACCGAACGGGCAAGAGACCCAGTACTTC. V usage is TRBV18 and J usage is TRBJ2-5; D is undetermined. In germline, CDR1 is KGHSH, CDR2 LQKENI. The CDR3 is 14 amino acids. The ends were cut back, 0 bases at V and 2 bases at J, with 7 bases in the middle.

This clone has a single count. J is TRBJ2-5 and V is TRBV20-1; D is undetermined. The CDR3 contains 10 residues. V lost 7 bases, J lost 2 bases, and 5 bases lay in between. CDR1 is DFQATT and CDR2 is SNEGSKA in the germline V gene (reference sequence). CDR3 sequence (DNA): TGCAGTGGCCAACAAGAGACCCAGTACTTC. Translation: CSGQQETQYF.

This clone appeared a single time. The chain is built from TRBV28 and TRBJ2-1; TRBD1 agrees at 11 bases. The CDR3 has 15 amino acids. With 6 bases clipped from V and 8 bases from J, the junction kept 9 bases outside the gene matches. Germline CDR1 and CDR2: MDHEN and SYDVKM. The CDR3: CASRPPGQGVYEQFF. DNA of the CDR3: TGTGCCAGCAGACCACCGGGACAGGGGGTTTATGAGCAGTTCTTC.

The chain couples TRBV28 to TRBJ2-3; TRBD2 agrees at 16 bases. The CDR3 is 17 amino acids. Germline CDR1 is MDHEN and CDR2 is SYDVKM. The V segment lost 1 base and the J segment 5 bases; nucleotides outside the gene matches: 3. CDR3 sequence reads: CASSLLGTSGRVDTQYF. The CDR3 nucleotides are TGTGCCAGCAGTTTATTAGGGACTAGCGGGAGGGTAGATACGCAGTATTTT.

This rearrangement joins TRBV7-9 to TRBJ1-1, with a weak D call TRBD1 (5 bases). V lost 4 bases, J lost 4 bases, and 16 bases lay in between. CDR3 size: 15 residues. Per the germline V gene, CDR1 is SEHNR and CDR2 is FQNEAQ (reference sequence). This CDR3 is CASSSGDVSFTEAFF. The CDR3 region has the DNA TGTGCCAGCAGCTCCGGGGACGTGAGCTTCACTGAAGCTTTCTTT.

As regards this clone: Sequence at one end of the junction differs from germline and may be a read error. In nucleotides, the CDR3 is TGCAGTCCTAGGGACCAAGAGACCCAGTACTTC. As protein: CSPRDQETQYF. The chain carries TRBV20-1 and TRBJ2-5; D gene unclear. Germline V gene lookup returns CDR1 DFQATT and CDR2 SNEGSKA (reference sequence). The CDR3 runs to 11 residues.

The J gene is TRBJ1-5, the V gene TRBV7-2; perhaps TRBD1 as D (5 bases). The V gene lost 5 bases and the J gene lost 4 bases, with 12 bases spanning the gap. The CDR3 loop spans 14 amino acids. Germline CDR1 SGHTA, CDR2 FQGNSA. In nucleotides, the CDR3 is TGTGCCAGCAGCCAGGGACTCAAGAATCAGCCCCAGCATTTT. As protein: CASSQGLKNQPQHF.

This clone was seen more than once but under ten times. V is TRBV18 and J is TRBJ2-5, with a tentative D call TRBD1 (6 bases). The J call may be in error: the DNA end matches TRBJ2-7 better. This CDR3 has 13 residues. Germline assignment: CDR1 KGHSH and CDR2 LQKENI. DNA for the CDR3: TGTGCCAGCTCACCAGGGGACAACTACGAGCAGTACTTC. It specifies CASSPGDNYEQYF.

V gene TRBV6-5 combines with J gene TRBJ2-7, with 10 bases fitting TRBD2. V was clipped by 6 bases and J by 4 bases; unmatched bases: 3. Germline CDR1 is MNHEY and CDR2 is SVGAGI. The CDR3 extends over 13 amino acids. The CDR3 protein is CASSPSGSYEQYF. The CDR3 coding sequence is TGTGCCAGCAGCCCTAGCGGGAGTTACGAGCAGTACTTC.

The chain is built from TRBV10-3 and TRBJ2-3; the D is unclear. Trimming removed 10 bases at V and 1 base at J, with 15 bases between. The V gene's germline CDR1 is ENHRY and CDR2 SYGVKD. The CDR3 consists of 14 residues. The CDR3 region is CATAGLVGTDTQYF. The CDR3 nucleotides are TGTGCCACGGCCGGGCTCGTGGGCACAGATACGCAGTATTTT.